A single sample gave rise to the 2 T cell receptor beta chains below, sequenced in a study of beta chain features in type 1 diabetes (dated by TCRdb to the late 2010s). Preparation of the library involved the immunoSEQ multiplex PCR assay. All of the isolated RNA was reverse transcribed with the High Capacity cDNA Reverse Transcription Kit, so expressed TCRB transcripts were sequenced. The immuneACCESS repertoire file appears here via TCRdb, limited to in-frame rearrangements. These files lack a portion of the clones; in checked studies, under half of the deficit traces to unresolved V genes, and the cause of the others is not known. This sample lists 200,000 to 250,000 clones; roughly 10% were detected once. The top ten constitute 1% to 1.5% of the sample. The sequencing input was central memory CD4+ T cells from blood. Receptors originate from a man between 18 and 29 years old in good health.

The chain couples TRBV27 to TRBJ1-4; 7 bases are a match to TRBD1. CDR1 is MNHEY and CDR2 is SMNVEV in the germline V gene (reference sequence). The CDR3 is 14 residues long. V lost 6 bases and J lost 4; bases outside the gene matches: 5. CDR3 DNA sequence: TGTGCCAGCAGACGGGGACAGAATAATGAAAAACTGTTTTTT. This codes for CASRRGQNNEKLFF.

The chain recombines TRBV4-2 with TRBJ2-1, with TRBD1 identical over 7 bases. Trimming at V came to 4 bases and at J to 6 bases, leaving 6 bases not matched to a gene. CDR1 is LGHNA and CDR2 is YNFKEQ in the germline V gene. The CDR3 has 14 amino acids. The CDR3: CASSLRTGINEQFF. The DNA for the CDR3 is TGTGCCAGCAGCCTGAGGACAGGCATCAATGAGCAGTTCTTC.